A selection of T cell receptor beta chains follows, all from one sample in a study of blood T cell repertoires in COVID-19. Sequencing used immunoSEQ multiplex PCR; TCRdb keeps in-frame clones, though not all of them. Here the sample spans around 250,000 clones, more than 80% being singletons. The sequenced sample consisted of PBMCs or T cells enriched from blood (not recorded which). These receptors were taken from a woman aged 25 to 39 with acute COVID-19. The CDR3 runs from the conserved cysteine through the conserved F or W. D genes are given only for firm matches. Clone size is given for some rows only: seen once, a few or many times, or a class if the clone is expanded.

D gene	V gene	clone size	J gene	CDR3 DNA	CDR3 protein
TRBD2	TRBV7-9	-	TRBJ2-2	TGTGCCAGCAGCCCTGCAAGCGGGAAAAACACCGGGGAGCTGTTTTTT	CASSPASGKNTGELFF
-	TRBV27	-	TRBJ1-1	TGTGCCAGCAGTTCAGGGTACACTGAAGCTTTCTTT	CASSSGYTEAFF
-	TRBV3-1/TRBV3-2	-	TRBJ2-1	TGTGCCAGCAGCCAAGTAGTTACCACTAATCACAATGAGCAGTTCTTC	CASSQVVTTNHNEQFF
-	TRBV10-3	-	TRBJ2-2	TGTGCCATCAGGGGCGGAGGGGAGAAGACCGGGGAGCTGTTTTTT	CAIRGGGEKTGELFF
-	TRBV29-1	-	TRBJ1-1	TGCAGCGTTGAACAGGGGTTGAACACTGAAGCTTTCTTT	CSVEQGLNTEAFF
-	TRBV7-2	-	TRBJ2-4	TGTGCCAGCAGCTTAGATCAGGGGCAGGGAAACATTCAGTACTTC	CASSLDQGQGNIQYF
-	TRBV7-2	-	TRBJ1-6	TGTGCCAGCAGCTTAGCGCCGGGGATCACCGGCCATAATTCACCCCTCCACTTT	CASSLAPGITGHNSPLHF
-	TRBV9	-	TRBJ2-7	TGTGCCAGCAGCGTAGCCGGCGGGCCGACCTACGAGCAGTACTTC	CASSVAGGPTYEQYF
TRBD1	TRBV27	-	TRBJ1-2	TGTGCCAGCAGTTTCCGGACAGGGGAGTCAGGCTACACCTTC	CASSFRTGESGYTF
-	TRBV21-1	-	TRBJ2-3	TGTGCCAGCAGCAAAAAACGGGGAATATATTCGGCGGGGGATTTCACAGATACGCAGTATTTT	CASSKKRGIYSAGDFTDTQYF
-	TRBV30	few	TRBJ1-1	TGTGCCTGTCCCCCGGGGGAGAACACTGAAGCTTTCTTT	CACPPGENTEAFF
-	TRBV28	-	TRBJ1-1	TGTGCCACTTTTGAAGCTTTCTTT	CATFEAFF
TRBD1	TRBV7-8	-	TRBJ2-7	TGTGCCAGCAGCACCAGACAGGGGACGATCTACGAGCAGTACTTC	CASSTRQGTIYEQYF
-	TRBV27	-	TRBJ1-5	TGTGCCAGCAGTACCCAGGGAGGGGGCAATCAGCCCCAGCATTTT	CASSTQGGGNQPQHF
-	TRBV15	-	TRBJ2-1	TGTGCCACCAGCAGAGATCGGGGTACAGAAAAGCAGTTCTTC	CATSRDRGTEKQFF
TRBD1	TRBV11-2	-	TRBJ1-6	TGTGCCAGCAGCTTACAGGACAGGGATAATTCACCCCTCCACTTT	CASSLQDRDNSPLHF
-	TRBV2	-	TRBJ2-2	TGTGCCAGCAGCAAGGGAGTAGCCGGGGAGCTGTTTTTT	CASSKGVAGELFF
TRBD2	TRBV5-1	few	TRBJ2-1	TGCGCCAGCAGCCTAGGACTAGCTAGCGATGAGCAGTTCTTC	CASSLGLASDEQFF
TRBD1	TRBV28	-	TRBJ1-6	TGTGCCAGCAGTCCGGGACAGGGGTATTCACCCCTCCACTTT	CASSPGQGYSPLHF
-	TRBV5-1	-	TRBJ1-5	TGCGCCAGCAGCTTGTCAGTTAATCAGCCCCAGCATTTT	CASSLSVNQPQHF
-	TRBV27	-	TRBJ1-5	TGTGCCAGCAGTTTACGGGTAAACGGCAATCAGCCCCAGCATTTT	CASSLRVNGNQPQHF
-	TRBV2	-	TRBJ2-3	TGTGCCAGCGCGGACTCGAGGAGCACAGATACGCAGTATTTT	CASADSRSTDTQYF
TRBD1	TRBV5-1	-	TRBJ2-2	TGCGCCAGCAGCTTGGTTGTGTGGCAGGGGGCCTGGAGCGGGGAGCTGTTTTTT	CASSLVVWQGAWSGELFF
-	TRBV30	-	TRBJ2-5	TGTGCCTGGGAACGGGGGCAAGAGACCCAGTACTTC	CAWERGQETQYF
-	TRBV21-1	-	TRBJ2-1	TGTGCCAGCACCTTTCGACCTCCGGGAGGGCCGAACAATGAGCAGTTCTTC	CASTFRPPGGPNNEQFF
-	TRBV4-3	-	TRBJ1-1	TGCGCCAGCAGCCAGGGAAAGCGGGGACATACGAACACTGAAGCTTTCTTT	CASSQGKRGHTNTEAFF
-	TRBV7-3	-	TRBJ1-1	TGTGCCAGCAGCCCCCTTGGTGGAGAGGTCACTGAAGCTTTCTTT	CASSPLGGEVTEAFF
-	TRBV4-2	-	TRBJ1-4	TGTGCCAGCAGCCAAGATAGCAGGGGAGGGGTTGGCGAAAAACTGTTTTTT	CASSQDSRGGVGEKLFF
TRBD2	TRBV19	once	TRBJ2-1	TGTGCCAGTAGTATTGGACTAGCGGGAGACGAGCAGTTCTTC	CASSIGLAGDEQFF
TRBD1	TRBV28	-	TRBJ2-1	TGTGCCAGCATACTACAGGGGGCCAAATACAATGAGCAGTTCTTC	CASILQGAKYNEQFF
-	TRBV24-1	-	TRBJ2-7	TGTGCCACCAGTGATTTGTCGGGAGAATGGTACTTC	CATSDLSGEWYF
TRBD1	TRBV5-1	-	TRBJ2-5	TGCGCCAGCAGCAAAGGACAGGGGGCGTACCAAGAGACCCAGTACTTC	CASSKGQGAYQETQYF